One and the same sample provided the 10 T cell receptor beta chains below, sequenced in a study of follicular helper T cells after annual influenza vaccination. The sample's time point: 2015-2016 season, 7 days after influenza vaccination. Some clones are missing from TCRdb's copy, which holds only in-frame ones; the method was immunoSEQ multiplex PCR. The table lists about 4,200 clones, approximately 78% of them singletons. The sequences come from CXCR5+ CD38- circulating T follicular helper cells from blood, collected 7 days after influenza vaccination. The sample's subset: circulating Tfh, non-naive CD4+CXCR5+PD-1+ (ICOS+CD38+ or ICOS-CD38-). These receptors were obtained from an adult who received the influenza vaccine.

The chain joins TRBV7-9 to TRBJ2-3; TRBD2 aligns across 8 bases. The V gene end was trimmed by 1 base and the J gene end by 5 bases; junction bases not matched to a gene: 8. The CDR3 length is 16 residues. Germline V gives CDR1 SEHNR, CDR2 FQNEAQ (reference sequence). Here the CDR3 DNA reads TGTGCCAGCAGCTTAGTCGCGGGGGGCCGTGGAGATACGCAGTATTTT. This gives the protein CASSLVAGGRGDTQYF.

This clone came up a few times. The chain joins TRBV6-5 to TRBJ2-7, with 9 positions matching TRBD1. CDR1 is MNHEY, CDR2 SVGAGI, per germline. CDR3 length: 15 residues. The V and J ends lost 4 bases and 3 bases, in that order; junction bases with no gene match: 7. The DNA of the CDR3 is TGTGCCAGCAGTTCTACAGGGGGCTTAGGCTACGAGCAGTACTTC. This sequence encodes CASSSTGGLGYEQYF.

This clone has just one count. The chain couples TRBV19 to TRBJ2-5, with D possibly TRBD1 on 5 matching bases. The CDR3 is 15 amino acids. Trimming removed 4 bases from V and 4 bases from J, with 16 bases in between. CDR1 is LNHDA and CDR2 is SQIVND in the germline V gene (reference sequence). CDR3 loop: CASSTNPYQGETQYF. As DNA, the CDR3 is TGTGCCAGTAGTACAAACCCTTATCAGGGAGAGACCCAGTACTTC.

This chain links TRBV7-2 with TRBJ2-7, with unresolved D. Germline CDR1 is SGHTA and CDR2 is FQGNSA. The ends were cut back, 5 bases at V and 0 bases at J, with 14 bases in the middle. The CDR3 is made up of 15 amino acids. The CDR3 DNA reads TGTGCCAGCAGCCCGAGGACCGCGAGCTCCTACGAGCAGTACTTC. It translates to CASSPRTASSYEQYF.

The rearrangement uses TRBV7-9 and TRBJ1-1; D ambiguous. V lost 2 bases, J lost 5 bases, and 9 bases lay in between. The CDR3 covers 13 residues. CDR1 is SEHNR, CDR2 FQNEAQ, per germline (reference sequence). CDR3 nucleotides: TGTGCCAGCAGCTTAATGAGAACAACTGAAGCTTTCTTT. It is translated as CASSLMRTTEAFF.

CDR3 DNA sequence: TGTGCCAGCAGCCGCGGGGGCAAGGACTTAAGCAACAATGAGCAGTTCTTC. Translated, it gives CASSRGGKDLSNNEQFF. The rearrangement uses TRBV11-2 and TRBJ2-1; TRBD2 might be the D (7 bases). Trimming pared 5 bases from V and 5 bases from J, leaving 22 bases between. This CDR3 is 17 amino acids long. Germline values: CDR1 SGHAT, CDR2 FQNNGV.

The rearrangement uses TRBV5-1 and TRBJ1-2; the D is unclear. V was trimmed by 4 bases and J by 0 bases, leaving 19 bases between them. Germline V CDR1 and CDR2: SGHRS, YFSETQ. The CDR3 spans 17 residues. Here the CDR3 reads CASSLLPGRDSNYGYTF. The CDR3 DNA sequence: TGCGCCAGCAGCCTGCTGCCAGGTCGCGACTCTAACTATGGCTACACCTTC.

This chain connects TRBV30 to TRBJ2-1; no definite D call. V lost 3 bases and J lost 3, with 3 bases in between. CDR1 is GTSNPN, CDR2 SVGIG, per germline (reference sequence). The CDR3 is 11 residues long. CDR3 loop: CAWSDYNEQFF. The CDR3 nucleotides read TGTGCCTGGAGCGACTACAATGAGCAGTTCTTC. The variable domain in full, completed from reference TRBV30 and TRBJ2-1, reads SQTIHQWPATLVQPVGSPLSLECTVEGTSNPNLYWYRQAAGRGLQLLFYSVGIGQISSEVPQNLSASRPQDRQFILSSKKLLLSDSGFYLCAWSDYNEQFFGPGTRLTVL.

The chain recombines TRBV19 with TRBJ1-2; D gene uncertain. CDR1 and CDR2 from the germline V gene are LNHDA and SQIVND (reference sequence). The CDR3 has 13 amino acids. V was cut by 5 bases and J by 2 bases, with 9 bases left in between. This CDR3 reads CASSLQENYGYTF. The CDR3 DNA is TGTGCCAGTAGTCTCCAGGAGAACTATGGCTACACCTTC.

This clone has more than one count but fewer than ten. The chain is built from TRBV7-2 and TRBJ1-5; tentatively, D is TRBD1 (5 bases). Trimming left V 0 bases short and J 6 bases short, with 9 bases between. Looked up from germline, CDR1 is SGHTA and CDR2 is FQGNSA. The CDR3 is made up of 14 amino acids. In DNA, the CDR3 is TGTGCCAGCAGCTTAGCGGGGGGTCGTCAGCCCCAGCATTTT. Its translation is CASSLAGGRQPQHF. Combining the CDR3 with reference TRBV7-2 and TRBJ1-5 gives the whole variable domain GAGVSQSPSNKVTEKGKDVELRCDPISGHTALYWYRQSLGQGLEFLIYFQGNSAPDKSGLPSDRFSAERTGGSVSTLTIQRTQQEDSAVYLCASSLAGGRQPQHFGDGTRLSIL.